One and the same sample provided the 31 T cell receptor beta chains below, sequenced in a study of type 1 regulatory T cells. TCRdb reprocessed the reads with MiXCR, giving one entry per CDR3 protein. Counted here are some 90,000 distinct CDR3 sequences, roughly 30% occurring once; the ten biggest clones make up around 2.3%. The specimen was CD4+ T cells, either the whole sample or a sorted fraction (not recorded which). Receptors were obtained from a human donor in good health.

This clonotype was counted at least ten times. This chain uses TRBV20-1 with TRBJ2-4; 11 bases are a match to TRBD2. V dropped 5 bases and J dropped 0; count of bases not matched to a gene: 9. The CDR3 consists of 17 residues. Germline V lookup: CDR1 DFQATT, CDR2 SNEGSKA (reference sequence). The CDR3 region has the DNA TGCAGTGCTCACGGCACTAGCGGGAGTGGAGCCAAAAACATTCAGTACTTC. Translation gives CSAHGTSGSGAKNIQYF.

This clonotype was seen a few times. DNA for the CDR3: TGTGCCAGCAGCGTAGACCCTGGCGGGAAGACCTACAATGAGCAGTTCTTC. Translation gives CASSVDPGGKTYNEQFF. V and J are TRBV9 and TRBJ2-1, with a tentative D call TRBD2 (6 bases). Germline V gives CDR1 SGDLS, CDR2 YYNGEE. The CDR3 sequence is 17 residues long. V was cut by 0 bases and J by 2 bases, with 15 bases left in between.

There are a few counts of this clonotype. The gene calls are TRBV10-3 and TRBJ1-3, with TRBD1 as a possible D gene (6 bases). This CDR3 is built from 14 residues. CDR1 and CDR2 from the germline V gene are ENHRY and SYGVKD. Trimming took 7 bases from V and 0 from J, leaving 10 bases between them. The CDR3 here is CAIKDSGSGNTIYF. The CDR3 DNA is TGTGCCATCAAGGACAGCGGCTCTGGAAACACCATATATTTT.

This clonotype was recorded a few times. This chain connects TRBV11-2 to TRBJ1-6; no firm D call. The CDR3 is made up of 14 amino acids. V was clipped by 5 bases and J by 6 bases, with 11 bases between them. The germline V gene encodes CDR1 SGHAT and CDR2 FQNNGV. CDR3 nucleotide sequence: TGTGCCAGCAGCCCTGACTCCAGTAATTCACCCCTCCACTTT. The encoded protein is CASSPDSSNSPLHF. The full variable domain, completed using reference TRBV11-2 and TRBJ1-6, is EAGVAQSPRYKIIEKRQSVAFWCNPISGHATLYWYQQILGQGPKLLIQFQNNGVVDDSQLPKDRFSAERLKGVDSTLKIQPAKLEDSAVYLCASSPDSSNSPLHFGNGTRLTVT.

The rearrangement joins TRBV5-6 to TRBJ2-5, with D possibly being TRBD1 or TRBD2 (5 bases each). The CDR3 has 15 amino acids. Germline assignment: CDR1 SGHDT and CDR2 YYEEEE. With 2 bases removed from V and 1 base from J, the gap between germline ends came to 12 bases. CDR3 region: CASSFGPGGQETQYF. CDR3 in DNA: TGTGCCAGCAGCTTCGGCCCTGGGGGCCAAGAGACCCAGTACTTC.

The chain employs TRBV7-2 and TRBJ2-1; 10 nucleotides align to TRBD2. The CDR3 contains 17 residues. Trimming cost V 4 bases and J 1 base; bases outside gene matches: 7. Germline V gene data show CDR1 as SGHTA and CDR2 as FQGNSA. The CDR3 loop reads CASSWAATSGSYNEQFF. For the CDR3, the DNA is TGTGCCAGCAGCTGGGCTGCGACTAGCGGGTCCTACAATGAGCAGTTCTTC.

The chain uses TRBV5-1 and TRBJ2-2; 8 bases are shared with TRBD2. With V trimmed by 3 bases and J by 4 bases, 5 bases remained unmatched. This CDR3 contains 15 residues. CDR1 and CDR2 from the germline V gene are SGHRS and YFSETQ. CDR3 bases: TGCGCCAGCAGCTGGAGGGGGACTAGCACCGGGGAGCTGTTTTTT. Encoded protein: CASSWRGTSTGELFF.

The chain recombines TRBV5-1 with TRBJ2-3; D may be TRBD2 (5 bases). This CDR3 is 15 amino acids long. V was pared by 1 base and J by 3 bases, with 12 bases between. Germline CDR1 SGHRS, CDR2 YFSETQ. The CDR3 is CASSLSKAETDTQYF. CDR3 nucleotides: TGCGCCAGCAGCTTGTCTAAAGCGGAAACAGATACGCAGTATTTT.

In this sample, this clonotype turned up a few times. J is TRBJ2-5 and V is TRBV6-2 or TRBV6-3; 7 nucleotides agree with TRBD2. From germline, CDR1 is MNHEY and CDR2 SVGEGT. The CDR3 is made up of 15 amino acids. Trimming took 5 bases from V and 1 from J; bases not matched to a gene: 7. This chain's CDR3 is CASSPNRLAQETQYF. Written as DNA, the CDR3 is TGTGCCAGCAGTCCTAATCGACTAGCCCAAGAGACCCAGTACTTC.

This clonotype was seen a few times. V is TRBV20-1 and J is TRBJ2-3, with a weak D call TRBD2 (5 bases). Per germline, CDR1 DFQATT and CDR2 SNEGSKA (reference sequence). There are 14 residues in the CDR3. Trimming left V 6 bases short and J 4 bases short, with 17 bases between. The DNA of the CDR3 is TGCAGTGCCCCCACTAGACACGTATCAGATACGCAGTATTTT. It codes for CSAPTRHVSDTQYF.

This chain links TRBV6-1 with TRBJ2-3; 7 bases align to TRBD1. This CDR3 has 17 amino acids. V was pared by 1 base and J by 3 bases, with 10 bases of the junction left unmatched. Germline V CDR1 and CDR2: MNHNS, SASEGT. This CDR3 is CASSEEQQGFGTDTQYF. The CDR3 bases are TGTGCCAGCAGTGAAGAGCAACAGGGGTTTGGAACAGATACGCAGTATTTT.

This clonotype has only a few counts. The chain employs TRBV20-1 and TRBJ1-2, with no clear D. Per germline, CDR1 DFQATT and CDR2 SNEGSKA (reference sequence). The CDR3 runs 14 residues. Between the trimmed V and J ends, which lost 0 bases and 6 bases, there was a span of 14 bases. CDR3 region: CSARENGLGNGYTF. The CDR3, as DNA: TGCAGTGCTAGAGAGAACGGGCTGGGAAATGGCTACACCTTC.

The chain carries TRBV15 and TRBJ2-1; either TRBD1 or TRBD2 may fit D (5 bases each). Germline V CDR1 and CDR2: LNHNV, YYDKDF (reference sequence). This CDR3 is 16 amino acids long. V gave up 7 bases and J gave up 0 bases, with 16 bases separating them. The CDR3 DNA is TGTGCCACCACCGCGACACGGGGCAGCTCCTACAATGAGCAGTTCTTC. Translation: CATTATRGSSYNEQFF. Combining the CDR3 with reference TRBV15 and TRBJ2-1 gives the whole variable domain DAMVIQNPRYQVTQFGKPVTLSCSQTLNHNVMYWYQQKSSQAPKLLFHYYDKDFNNEADTPDNFQSRRPNTSFCFLDIRSPGLGDTAMYLCATTATRGSSYNEQFFGPGTRLTVL.

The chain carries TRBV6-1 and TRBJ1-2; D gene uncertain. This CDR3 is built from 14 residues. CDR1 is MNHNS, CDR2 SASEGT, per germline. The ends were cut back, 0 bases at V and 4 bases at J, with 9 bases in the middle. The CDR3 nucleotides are TGTGCCAGCAGTGAAGCGACGGTCACCTATGGCTACACCTTC. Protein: CASSEATVTYGYTF.

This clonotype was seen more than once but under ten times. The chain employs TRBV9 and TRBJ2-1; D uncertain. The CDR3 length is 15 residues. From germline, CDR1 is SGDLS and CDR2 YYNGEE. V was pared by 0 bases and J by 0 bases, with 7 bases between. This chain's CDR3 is CASSVDPSSYNEQFF. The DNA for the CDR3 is TGTGCCAGCAGCGTAGACCCGTCCTCCTACAATGAGCAGTTCTTC.

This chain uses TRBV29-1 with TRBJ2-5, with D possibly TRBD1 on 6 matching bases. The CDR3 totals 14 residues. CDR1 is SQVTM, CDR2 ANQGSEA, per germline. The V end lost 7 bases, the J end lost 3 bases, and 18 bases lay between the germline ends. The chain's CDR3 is CSAVSLGDKETQYF. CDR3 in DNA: TGCAGCGCTGTTTCTCTCGGGGACAAAGAGACCCAGTACTTC. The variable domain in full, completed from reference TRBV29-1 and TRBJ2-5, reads SAVISQKPSRDICQRGTSLTIQCQVDSQVTMMFWYRQQPGQSLTLIATANQGSEATYESGFVIDKFPISRPNLTFSTLTVSNMSPEDSSIYLCSAVSLGDKETQYFGPGTRLLVL.

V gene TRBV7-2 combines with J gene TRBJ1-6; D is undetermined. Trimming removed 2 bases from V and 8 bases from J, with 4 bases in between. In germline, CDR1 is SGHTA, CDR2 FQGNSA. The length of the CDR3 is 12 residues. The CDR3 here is CASSLNHSPLHF. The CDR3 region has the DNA TGTGCCAGCAGCTTAAACCATTCACCCCTCCACTTT.

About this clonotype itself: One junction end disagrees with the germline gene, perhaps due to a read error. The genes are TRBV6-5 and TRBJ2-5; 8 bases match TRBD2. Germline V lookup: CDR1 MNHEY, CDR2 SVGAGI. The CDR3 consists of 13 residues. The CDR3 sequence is CAISREGLGTQYF. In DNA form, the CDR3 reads TGTGCCATCAGTCGGGAGGGCCTTGGGACCCAGTACTTC.

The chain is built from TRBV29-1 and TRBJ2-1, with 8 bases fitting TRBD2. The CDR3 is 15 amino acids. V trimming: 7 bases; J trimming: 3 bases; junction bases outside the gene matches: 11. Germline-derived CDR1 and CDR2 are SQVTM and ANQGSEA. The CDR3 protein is CSAFPLAGFYNEQFF. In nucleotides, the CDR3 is TGCAGCGCATTTCCTTTAGCGGGGTTCTACAATGAGCAGTTCTTC.

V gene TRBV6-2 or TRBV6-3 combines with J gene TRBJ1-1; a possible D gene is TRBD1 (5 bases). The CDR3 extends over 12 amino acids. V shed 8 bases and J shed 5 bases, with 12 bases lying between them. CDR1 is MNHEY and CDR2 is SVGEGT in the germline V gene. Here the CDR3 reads CASYSGGTEAFF. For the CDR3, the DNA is TGTGCCAGCTATTCGGGGGGAACTGAAGCTTTCTTT.

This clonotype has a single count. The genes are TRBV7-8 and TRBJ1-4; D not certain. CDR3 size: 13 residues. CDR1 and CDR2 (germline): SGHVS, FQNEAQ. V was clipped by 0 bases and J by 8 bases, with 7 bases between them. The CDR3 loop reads CASSLAMGEKLFF. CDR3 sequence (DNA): TGTGCCAGCAGCTTAGCGATGGGGGAAAAACTGTTTTTT. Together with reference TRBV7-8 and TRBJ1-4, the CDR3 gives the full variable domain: GAGVSQSPRYKVAKRGQDVALRCDPISGHVSLFWYQQALGQGPEFLTYFQNEAQLDKSGLPSDRFFAERPEGSVSTLKIQRTQQEDSAVYLCASSLAMGEKLFFGSGTQLSVL.

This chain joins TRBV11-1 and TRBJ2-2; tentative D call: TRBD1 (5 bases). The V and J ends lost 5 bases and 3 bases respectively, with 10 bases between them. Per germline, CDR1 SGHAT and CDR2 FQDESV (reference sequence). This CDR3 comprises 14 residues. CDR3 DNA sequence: TGTGCCAGCAGCCAACTGACAGACACCGGGGAGCTGTTTTTT. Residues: CASSQLTDTGELFF.

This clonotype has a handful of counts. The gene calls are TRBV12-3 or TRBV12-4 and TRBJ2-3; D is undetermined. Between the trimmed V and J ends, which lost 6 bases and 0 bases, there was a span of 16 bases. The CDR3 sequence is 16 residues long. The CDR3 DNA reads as TGTGCCAGCAGCTCCCCGTCCCCGACTAGCACAGATACGCAGTATTTT. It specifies CASSSPSPTSTDTQYF.

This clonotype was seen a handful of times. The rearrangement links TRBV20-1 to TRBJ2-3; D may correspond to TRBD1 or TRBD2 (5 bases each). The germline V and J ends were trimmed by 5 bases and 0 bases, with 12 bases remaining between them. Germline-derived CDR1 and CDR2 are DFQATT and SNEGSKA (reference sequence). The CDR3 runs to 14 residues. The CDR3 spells CSAPQGPSTDTQYF. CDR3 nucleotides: TGCAGTGCTCCTCAGGGACCAAGCACAGATACGCAGTATTTT.

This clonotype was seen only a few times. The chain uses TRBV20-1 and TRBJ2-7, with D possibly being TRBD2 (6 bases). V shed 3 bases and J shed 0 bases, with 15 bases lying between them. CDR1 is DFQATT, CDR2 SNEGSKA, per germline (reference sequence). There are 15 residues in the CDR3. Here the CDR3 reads CSASRFGGDSYEQYF. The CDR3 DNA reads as TGCAGTGCTAGCCGGTTTGGCGGGGACTCCTACGAGCAGTACTTC.

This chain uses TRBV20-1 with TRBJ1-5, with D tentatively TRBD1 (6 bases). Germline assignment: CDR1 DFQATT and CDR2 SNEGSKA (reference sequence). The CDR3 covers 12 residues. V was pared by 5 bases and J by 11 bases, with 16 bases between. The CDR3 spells CSAAWGPEAQHF. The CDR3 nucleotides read TGCAGTGCTGCTTGGGGGCCCGAGGCCCAGCATTTT.

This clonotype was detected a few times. DNA of the CDR3: TGTGCCAGCAGTGGGCAACGAGAGCAGTACTTC. Its translation: CASSGQREQYF. The chain carries TRBV12-3 or TRBV12-4 and TRBJ2-7; D unresolved. The germline V and J ends were trimmed by 5 bases and 7 bases, with 9 bases remaining between them. CDR3 length: 11 residues.

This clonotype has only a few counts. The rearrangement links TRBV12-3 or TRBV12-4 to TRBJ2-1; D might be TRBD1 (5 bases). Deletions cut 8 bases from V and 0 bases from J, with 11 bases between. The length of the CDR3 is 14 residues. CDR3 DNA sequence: TGTGCCAGCGCAAAGGGGATCTCCTACAATGAGCAGTTCTTC. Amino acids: CASAKGISYNEQFF.

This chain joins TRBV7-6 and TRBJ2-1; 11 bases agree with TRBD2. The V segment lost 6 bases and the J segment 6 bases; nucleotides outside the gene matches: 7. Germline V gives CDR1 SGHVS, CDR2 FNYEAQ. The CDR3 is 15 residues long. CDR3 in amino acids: CASRQLAGVGNEQFF. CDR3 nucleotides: TGTGCCAGCAGGCAACTAGCGGGAGTAGGCAATGAGCAGTTCTTC.

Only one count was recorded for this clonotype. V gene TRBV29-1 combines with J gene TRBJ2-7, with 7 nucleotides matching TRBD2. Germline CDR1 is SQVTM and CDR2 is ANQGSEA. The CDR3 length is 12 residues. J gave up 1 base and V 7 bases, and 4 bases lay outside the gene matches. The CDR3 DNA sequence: TGCAGCGCGGTGGGAGGGTCCTACGAGCAGTACTTC. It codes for CSAVGGSYEQYF.

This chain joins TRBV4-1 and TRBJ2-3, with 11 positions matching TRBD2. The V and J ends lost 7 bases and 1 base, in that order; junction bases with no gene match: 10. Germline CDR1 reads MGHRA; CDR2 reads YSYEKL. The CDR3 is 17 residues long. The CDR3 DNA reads TGCGCCAGCACCCGAGAGACTAGCGGGATCGGCACAGATACGCAGTATTTT. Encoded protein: CASTRETSGIGTDTQYF.